The 3 T cell receptor beta chains below come from one sample, sequenced in a study of cytomegalovirus exposure and HLA in healthy donors. The PCR used 60 Vbeta and 13 Jbeta primers. Sequenced by immunoSEQ multiplex PCR; TCRdb stores in-frame clones only, minus some. The sample contains 100,000 to 130,000 clones, 77% of which appear only once. The sample comprised PBMCs. The receptors were sampled from a male donor in good health and CMV-seronegative.

The V and J genes are TRBV2 and TRBJ2-7, with 12 bases fitting TRBD1. With 4 bases clipped from V and 7 bases from J, the junction kept 5 bases outside the gene matches. CDR3 size: 14 residues. The V gene's germline CDR1 is SNHLY and CDR2 FYNNEI. The chain's CDR3 is CASSVGQGADEQYF. DNA for the CDR3: TGTGCCAGCAGTGTGGGACAGGGGGCGGATGAGCAGTACTTC. Drawing the rest from reference TRBV2 and TRBJ2-7, the complete variable domain is EPEVTQTPSHQVTQMGQEVILRCVPISNHLYFYWYRQILGQKVEFLVSFYNNEISEKSEIFDDQFSVERPDGSNFTLKIRSTKLEDSAMYFCASSVGQGADEQYFGPGTRLTVT.

This chain connects TRBV27 to TRBJ2-1; tentative D call: TRBD2 (6 bases). Trimming shortened V by 7 bases and J by 1 base, and 14 bases separated the two germline ends. Germline assignment: CDR1 MNHEY and CDR2 SMNVEV (reference sequence). The CDR3 has 15 residues. DNA for the CDR3: TGTGCCAGCATCCATGGGACTGCATCCTACAATGAGCAGTTCTTC. Its protein product is CASIHGTASYNEQFF.

The chain employs TRBV11-2 and TRBJ2-5; 7 bases are a match to TRBD1. The CDR3 loop spans 15 amino acids. With V trimmed by 5 bases and J by 2 bases, 8 bases remained unmatched. Germline-derived CDR1 and CDR2 are SGHAT and FQNNGV. The CDR3, as DNA: TGTGCCAGCAGCCCCTTCAGGGGGAAGCAAGAGACCCAGTACTTC. It translates to CASSPFRGKQETQYF.